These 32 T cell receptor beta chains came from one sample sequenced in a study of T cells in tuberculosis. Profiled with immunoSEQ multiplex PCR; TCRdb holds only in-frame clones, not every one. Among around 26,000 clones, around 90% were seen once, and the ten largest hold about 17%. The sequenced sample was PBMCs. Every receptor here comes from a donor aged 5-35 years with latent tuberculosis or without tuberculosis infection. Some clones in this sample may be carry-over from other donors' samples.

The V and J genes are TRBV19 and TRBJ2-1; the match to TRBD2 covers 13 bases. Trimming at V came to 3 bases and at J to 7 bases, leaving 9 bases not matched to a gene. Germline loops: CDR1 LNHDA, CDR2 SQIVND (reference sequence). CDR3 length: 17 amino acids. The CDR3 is CASSMSSGLAGLNEQFF. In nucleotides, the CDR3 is TGTGCCAGTAGTATGAGTTCGGGACTAGCGGGACTTAATGAGCAGTTCTTC.

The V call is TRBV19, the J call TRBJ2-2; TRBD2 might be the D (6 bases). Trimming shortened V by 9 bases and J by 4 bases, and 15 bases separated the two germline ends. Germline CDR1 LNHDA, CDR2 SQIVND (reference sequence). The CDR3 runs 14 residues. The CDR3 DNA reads TGTGCCAGCGGCCGGGGGAAGGGCACCGGGGAGCTGTTTTTT. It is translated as CASGRGKGTGELFF.

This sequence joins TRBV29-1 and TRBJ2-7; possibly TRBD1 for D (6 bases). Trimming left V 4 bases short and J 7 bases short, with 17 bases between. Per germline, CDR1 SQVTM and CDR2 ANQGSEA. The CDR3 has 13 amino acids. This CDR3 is CSVGFRGLWEQYF. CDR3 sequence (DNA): TGCAGCGTTGGATTCAGGGGTTTATGGGAGCAGTACTTC.

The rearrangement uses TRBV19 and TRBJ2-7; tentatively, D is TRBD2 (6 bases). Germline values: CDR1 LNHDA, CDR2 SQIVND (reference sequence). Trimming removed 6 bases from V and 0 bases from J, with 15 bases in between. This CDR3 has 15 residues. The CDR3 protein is CASRAGGLSSYEQYF. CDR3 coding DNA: TGTGCCAGTAGGGCCGGAGGGTTAAGCTCCTACGAGCAGTACTTC.

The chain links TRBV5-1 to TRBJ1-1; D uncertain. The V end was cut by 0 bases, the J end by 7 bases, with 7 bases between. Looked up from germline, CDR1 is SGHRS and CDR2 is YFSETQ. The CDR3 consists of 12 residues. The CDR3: CASSLELGEAFF. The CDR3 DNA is TGCGCCAGCAGCTTGGAGCTTGGTGAAGCTTTCTTT. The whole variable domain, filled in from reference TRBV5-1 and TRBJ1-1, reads KAGVTQTPRYLIKTRGQQVTLSCSPISGHRSVSWYQQTPGQGLQFLFEYFSETQRNKGNFPGRFSGRQFSNSRSEMNVSTLELGDSALYLCASSLELGEAFFGQGTRLTVV.

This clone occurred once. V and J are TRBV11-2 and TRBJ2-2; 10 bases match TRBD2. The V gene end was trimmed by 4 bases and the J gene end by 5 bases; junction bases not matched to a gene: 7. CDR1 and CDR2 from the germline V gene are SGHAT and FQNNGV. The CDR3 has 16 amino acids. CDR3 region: CASSSSGGAMTGELFF. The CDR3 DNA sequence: TGTGCCAGCAGCTCAAGCGGGGGGGCGATGACCGGGGAGCTGTTTTTT.

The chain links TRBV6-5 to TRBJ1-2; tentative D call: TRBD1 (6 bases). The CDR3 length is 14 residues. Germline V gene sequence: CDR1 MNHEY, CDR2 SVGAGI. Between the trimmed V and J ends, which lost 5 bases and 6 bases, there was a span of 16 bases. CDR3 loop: CASSHQGGSDGYTF. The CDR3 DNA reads TGTGCCAGCAGTCACCAAGGGGGATCGGATGGCTACACCTTC.

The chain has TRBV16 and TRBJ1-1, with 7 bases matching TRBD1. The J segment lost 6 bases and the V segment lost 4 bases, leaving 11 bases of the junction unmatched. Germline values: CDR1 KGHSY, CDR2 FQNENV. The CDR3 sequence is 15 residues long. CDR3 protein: CASSRSTGWGAEAFF. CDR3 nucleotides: TGTGCCAGCAGCCGATCGACAGGGTGGGGGGCTGAAGCTTTCTTT.

The DNA for the CDR3 is TGTGCCAGTAGTAGCCCTCAGGGCGGAGGGGACGAGCAGTACTTC. It translates to CASSSPQGGGDEQYF. The chain couples TRBV19 to TRBJ2-7; D might be TRBD2 (6 bases). V gave up 4 bases and J gave up 5 bases, with 18 bases separating them. The CDR3 contains 15 residues. Germline V CDR1 and CDR2: LNHDA, SQIVND (reference sequence).

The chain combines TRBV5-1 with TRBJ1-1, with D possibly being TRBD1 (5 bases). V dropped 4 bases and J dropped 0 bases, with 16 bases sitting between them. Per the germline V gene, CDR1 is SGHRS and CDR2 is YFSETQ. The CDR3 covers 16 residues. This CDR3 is CASSPRGVIMNTEAFF. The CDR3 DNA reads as TGCGCCAGCAGCCCCCGGGGGGTCATAATGAACACTGAAGCTTTCTTT.

CDR3 bases: TGTGCCACCAGCAGTAGAAACGGGAGGGCCGGGGAGCTGTTTTTT. It yields the protein CATSSRNGRAGELFF. The genes are TRBV15 and TRBJ2-2; 8 nucleotides align to TRBD2. This CDR3 spans 15 amino acids. V lost 3 bases to trimming and J lost 6 bases; unmatched junction nucleotides: 6. CDR1 LNHNV and CDR2 YYDKDF come from the germline V gene (reference sequence).

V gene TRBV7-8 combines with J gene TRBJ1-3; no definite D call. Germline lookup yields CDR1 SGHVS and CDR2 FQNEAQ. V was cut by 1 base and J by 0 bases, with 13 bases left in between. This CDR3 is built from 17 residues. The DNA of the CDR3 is TGTGCCAGCAGCTTAGGGGTTCGGGAGAGCTCTGGAAACACCATATATTTT. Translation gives CASSLGVRESSGNTIYF.

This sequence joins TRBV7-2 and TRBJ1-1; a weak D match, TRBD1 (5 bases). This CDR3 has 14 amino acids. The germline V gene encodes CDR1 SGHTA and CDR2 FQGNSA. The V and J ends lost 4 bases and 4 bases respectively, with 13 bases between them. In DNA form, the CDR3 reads TGTGCCAGCAGCTCATTTGGGGGGGGCACTGAAGCTTTCTTT. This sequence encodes CASSSFGGGTEAFF. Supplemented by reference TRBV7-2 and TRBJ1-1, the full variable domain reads GAGVSQSPSNKVTEKGKDVELRCDPISGHTALYWYRQSLGQGLEFLIYFQGNSAPDKSGLPSDRFSAERTGGSVSTLTIQRTQQEDSAVYLCASSSFGGGTEAFFGQGTRLTVV.

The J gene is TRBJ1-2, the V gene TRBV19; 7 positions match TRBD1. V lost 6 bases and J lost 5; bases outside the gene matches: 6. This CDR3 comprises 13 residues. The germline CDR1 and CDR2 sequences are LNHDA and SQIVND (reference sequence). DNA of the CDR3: TGTGCCAGTAGACTGGGACAGACTTATGGCTACACCTTC. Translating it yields CASRLGQTYGYTF.

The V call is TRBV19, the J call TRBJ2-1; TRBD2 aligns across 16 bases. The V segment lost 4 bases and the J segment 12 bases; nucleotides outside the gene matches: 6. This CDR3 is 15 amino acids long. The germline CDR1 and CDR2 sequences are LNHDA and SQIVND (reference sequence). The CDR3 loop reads CASSTPGLAGGLQFF. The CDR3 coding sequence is TGTGCCAGTAGTACACCGGGACTAGCGGGAGGGTTGCAGTTCTTC.

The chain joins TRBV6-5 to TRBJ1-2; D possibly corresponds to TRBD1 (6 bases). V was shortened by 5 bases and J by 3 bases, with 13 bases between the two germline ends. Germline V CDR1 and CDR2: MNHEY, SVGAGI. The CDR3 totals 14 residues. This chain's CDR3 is CASSPRGGDYGYTF. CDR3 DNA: TGTGCCAGCAGTCCCAGAGGGGGGGACTATGGCTACACCTTC.

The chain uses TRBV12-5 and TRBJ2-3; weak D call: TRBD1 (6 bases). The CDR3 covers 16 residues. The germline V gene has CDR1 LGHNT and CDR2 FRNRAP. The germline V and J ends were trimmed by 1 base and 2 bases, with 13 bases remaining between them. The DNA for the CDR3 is TGTGCTAGTGGTTTGGGGCGGCAGGGGAACACAGATACGCAGTATTTT. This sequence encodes CASGLGRQGNTDTQYF.

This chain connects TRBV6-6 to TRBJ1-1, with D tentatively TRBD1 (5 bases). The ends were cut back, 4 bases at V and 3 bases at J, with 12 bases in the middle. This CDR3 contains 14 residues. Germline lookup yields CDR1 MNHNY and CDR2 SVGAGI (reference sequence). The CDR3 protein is CASSSTALDTEAFF. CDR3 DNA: TGTGCCAGCAGTTCGACAGCCTTGGACACTGAAGCTTTCTTT.

CDR3: CASSLDTAGSYEQYF. For the CDR3, the DNA is TGTGCCAGCAGCTTAGATACAGCGGGCAGCTACGAGCAGTACTTC. The chain is built from TRBV7-2 and TRBJ2-7; a possible D gene is TRBD2 (6 bases). This CDR3 has 15 residues. V was shortened by 1 base and J by 3 bases, with 13 bases between the two germline ends. Germline lookup yields CDR1 SGHTA and CDR2 FQGNSA.

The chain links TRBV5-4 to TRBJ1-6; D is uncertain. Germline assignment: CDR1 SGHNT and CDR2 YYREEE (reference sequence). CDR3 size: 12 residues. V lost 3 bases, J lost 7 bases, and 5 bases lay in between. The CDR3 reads CASSYTNSPLHF. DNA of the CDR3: TGTGCCAGCAGCTATACAAATTCACCCCTCCACTTT.

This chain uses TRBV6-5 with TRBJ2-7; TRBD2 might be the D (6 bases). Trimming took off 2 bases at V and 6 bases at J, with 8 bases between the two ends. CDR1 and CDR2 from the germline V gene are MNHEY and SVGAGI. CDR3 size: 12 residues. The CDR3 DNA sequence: TGTGCCAGCAGTTACGGAGGGGCCGAGCAGTACTTC. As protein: CASSYGGAEQYF.

CDR3 bases: TGTGCCAGCAGCATACGGGACAGTTTGGGGGATGGCTACACCTTC. Translating it yields CASSIRDSLGDGYTF. The V and J genes are TRBV14 and TRBJ1-2; 7 bases line up with TRBD1. Germline V lookup: CDR1 SGHDN, CDR2 FVKESK. V lost 5 bases and J lost 6; bases outside the gene matches: 12. This CDR3 has 15 amino acids.

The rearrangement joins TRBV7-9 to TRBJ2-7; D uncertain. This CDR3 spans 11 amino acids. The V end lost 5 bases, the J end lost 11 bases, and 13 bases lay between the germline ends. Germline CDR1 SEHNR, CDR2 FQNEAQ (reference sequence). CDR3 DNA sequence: TGTGCCAGCAGCCCAGATTATGAGGAGTACTTC. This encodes CASSPDYEEYF.

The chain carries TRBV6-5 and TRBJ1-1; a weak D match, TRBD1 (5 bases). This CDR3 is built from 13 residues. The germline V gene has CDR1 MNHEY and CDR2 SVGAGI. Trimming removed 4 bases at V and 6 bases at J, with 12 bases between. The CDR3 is CASSLGLFSEAFF. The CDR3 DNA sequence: TGTGCCAGCAGTTTGGGGCTTTTTTCTGAAGCTTTCTTT.

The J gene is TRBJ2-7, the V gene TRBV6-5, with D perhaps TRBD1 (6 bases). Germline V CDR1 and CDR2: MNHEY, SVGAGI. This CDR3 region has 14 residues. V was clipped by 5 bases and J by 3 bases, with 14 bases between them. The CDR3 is CASSPTGAYYEQYF. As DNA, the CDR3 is TGTGCCAGCAGTCCGACAGGAGCCTACTACGAGCAGTACTTC.

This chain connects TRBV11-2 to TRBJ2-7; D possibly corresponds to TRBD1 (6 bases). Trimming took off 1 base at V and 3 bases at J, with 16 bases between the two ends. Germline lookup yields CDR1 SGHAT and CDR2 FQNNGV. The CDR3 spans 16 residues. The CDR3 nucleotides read TGTGCCAGCAGCTTAGGCTATGGCAGGGGAGACTACGAGCAGTACTTC. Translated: CASSLGYGRGDYEQYF.

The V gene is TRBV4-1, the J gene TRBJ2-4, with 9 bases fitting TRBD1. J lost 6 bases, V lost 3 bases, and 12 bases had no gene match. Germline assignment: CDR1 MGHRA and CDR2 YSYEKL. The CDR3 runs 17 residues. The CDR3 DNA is TGCGCCAGCAGCCAGGGGGGACAGGGCGGCCTTATAAACATTCAGTACTTC. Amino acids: CASSQGGQGGLINIQYF.

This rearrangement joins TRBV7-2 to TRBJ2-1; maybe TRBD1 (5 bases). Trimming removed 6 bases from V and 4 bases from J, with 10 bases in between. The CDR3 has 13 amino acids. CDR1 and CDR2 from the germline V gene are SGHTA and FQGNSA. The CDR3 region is CASRTDLYNEQFF. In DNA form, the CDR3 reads TGTGCCAGCAGGACAGATTTATACAATGAGCAGTTCTTC.

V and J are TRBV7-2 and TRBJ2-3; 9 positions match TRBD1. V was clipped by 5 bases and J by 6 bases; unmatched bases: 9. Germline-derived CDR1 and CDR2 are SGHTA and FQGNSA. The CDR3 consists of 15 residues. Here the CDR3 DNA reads TGTGCCAGCAGCACCTCGGACAGGGGTTGGGATACGCAGTATTTT. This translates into CASSTSDRGWDTQYF.

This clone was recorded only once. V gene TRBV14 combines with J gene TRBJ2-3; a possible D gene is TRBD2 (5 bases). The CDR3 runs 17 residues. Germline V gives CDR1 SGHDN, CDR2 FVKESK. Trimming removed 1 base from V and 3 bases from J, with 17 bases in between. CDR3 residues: CASSQVRTPAGTDTQYF. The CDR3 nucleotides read TGTGCCAGCAGCCAAGTGCGGACTCCCGCCGGGACAGATACGCAGTATTTT. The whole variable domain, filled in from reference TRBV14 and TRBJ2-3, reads EAGVTQFPSHSVIEKGQTVTLRCDPISGHDNLYWYRRVMGKEIKFLLHFVKESKQDESGMPNNRFLAERTGGTYSTLKVQPAELEDSGVYFCASSQVRTPAGTDTQYFGPGTRLTVL.

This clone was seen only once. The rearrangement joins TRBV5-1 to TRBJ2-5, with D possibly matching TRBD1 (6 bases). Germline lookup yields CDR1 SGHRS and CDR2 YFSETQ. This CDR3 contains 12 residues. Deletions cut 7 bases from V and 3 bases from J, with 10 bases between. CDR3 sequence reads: CASRYREETQYF. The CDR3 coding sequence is TGCGCCAGCCGGTACAGGGAAGAGACCCAGTACTTC.

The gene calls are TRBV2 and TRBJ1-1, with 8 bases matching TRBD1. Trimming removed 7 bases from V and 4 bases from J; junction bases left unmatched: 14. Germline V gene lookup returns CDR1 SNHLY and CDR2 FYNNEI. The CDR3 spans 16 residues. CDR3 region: CASMSGGARRGTEAFF. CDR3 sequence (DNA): TGTGCCAGCATGTCAGGGGGCGCCCGGAGAGGCACTGAAGCTTTCTTT.